The entry below gives a single T cell receptor (beta chain) sequence along with its context. Its recognized antigen is unknown. No per-base quality is available; no much larger clone lies one base away. The CDR3 has 16 amino acids, counting the end cysteine and phenylalanine. CDR3 DNA is the only sequence kept; it has 48 bases, read in frame from the first base. The germline V gene specifies SGHTA as CDR1 and FQGNSA as CDR2. The V end gives up 5 bases and the J end 5 bases, leaving 12 bases in the junction not matched to a gene. Collaborating institutions collected whole blood in K2EDTA tubes following their own protocols. For TCRbeta analysis, collaborators shipped samples as frozen whole blood, isolated PBMCs, or DNA extracted from either of those sample types. The data were obtained in a study of blood T cell repertoires in COVID-19 (dated by TCRdb to 2020 to 2021). For the study in its entirety: Samples covering the acute and convalescent phases of COVID-19 were provided by collaborators in the United States, Italy and Spain. The prospective study material was composed of cDNA or gDNA derived from T cells, B-cell-depleted T cells, or PBMCs. Subjects who had been exposed to COVID-19, were actively infected with it, or had recovered from it provided the deeply sampled blood TCRbeta repertoires that made up the dataset. The repertoires were released in a freely available public database intended as a resource for research on the immune response to SARS-CoV-2. Samples came from the ongoing ImmuneRACE study (first 160 participants) plus 1,254 subjects from 6 global collaborators. Nearly every sample came with metadata listing a de-identified subject ID, COVID-19 status, age in years and sex. Where available, HLA class I and class II types were obtained from metadata supplied by the sample provider rather than from assay-based typing.

General conclusions and limits of the study: The quantity of clinical and demographic metadata differed by source and by participant and was supplied without curation.

TCRbeta CDR3 regions were amplified from genomic DNA by means of the immunoSEQ Assay, a bias-controlled multiplex PCR. Per the authors' processing: The number of nucleated cells in each sample was estimated by amplification of reference gene primers within the assay. To quantify the absolute abundance of each unique TCRbeta CDR3 rearrangement, sequence reads were collapsed and filtered. For each sample, productive Simpson clonality was calculated as the square root of Simpson's diversity index across productive rearrangements. TCRdb mirrors the immuneACCESS table, restricted to in-frame sequences. Some clones are absent from its copies; in checked studies, under half trace to an unresolved V gene, and the reason for the others is unknown. The V and J calls and clone size come from that table; D and trimming were worked out from the DNA. The sample includes about 160,000 clones, with about nine tenths observed a single time. 15% to 20% of the sample is taken by the ten largest.

This clonotype was sampled from a man aged 55 to 70 with active or convalescent COVID-19. Sequenced sample: peripheral blood. This chain joins TRBV7-2 to TRBJ2-5; TRBD2 lines up with 9 middle nucleotides. CDR3 protein: CASSGRGTSQGETQYF. The DNA sequence reads TGTGCCAGCAGCGGACGCGGGACTAGCCAGGGGGAGACCCAGTACTTC.